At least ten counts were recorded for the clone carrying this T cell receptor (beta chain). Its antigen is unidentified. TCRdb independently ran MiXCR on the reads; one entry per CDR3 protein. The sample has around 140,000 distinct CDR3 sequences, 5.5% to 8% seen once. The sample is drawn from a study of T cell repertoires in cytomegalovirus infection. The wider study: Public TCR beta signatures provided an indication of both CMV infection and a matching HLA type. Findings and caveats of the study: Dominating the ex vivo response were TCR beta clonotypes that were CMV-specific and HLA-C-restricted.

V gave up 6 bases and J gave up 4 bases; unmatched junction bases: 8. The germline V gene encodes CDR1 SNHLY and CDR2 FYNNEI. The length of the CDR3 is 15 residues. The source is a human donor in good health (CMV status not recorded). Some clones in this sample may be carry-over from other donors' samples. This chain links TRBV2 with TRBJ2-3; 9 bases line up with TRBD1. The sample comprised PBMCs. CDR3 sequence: CASRWTGVSPDTQYF. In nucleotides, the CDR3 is TGTGCCAGCAGGTGGACAGGGGTGAGCCCAGATACGCAGTATTTT.